The 3 T cell receptor beta chains reported below all come from one sample, sequenced in a study of identical twins. Each CDR3 protein is one row after TCRdb ran MiXCR on the 5' RACE reads. The repertoire holds 1.5 million or so distinct CDR3 sequences, with about 31% as singletons. Material: cord blood. These receptors all stem from a newborn girl in good health.

This chain uses TRBV3-1 with TRBJ2-1; 12 nucleotides line up with TRBD2. Germline values: CDR1 LGHDT, CDR2 YNNKEL (reference sequence). The CDR3 sequence is 18 residues long. J was trimmed by 3 bases and V by 3 bases; bases with no gene match: 9. The CDR3 DNA is TGTGCCAGCAGCCATCAGTCCGGACTAGCGGGGAACTACAATGAGCAGTTCTTC. Residues: CASSHQSGLAGNYNEQFF.

The chain recombines TRBV28 with TRBJ2-7; a possible D gene is TRBD1 (6 bases). The CDR3 length is 15 residues. The ends were cut back, 6 bases at V and 0 bases at J, with 15 bases in the middle. In germline, CDR1 is MDHEN, CDR2 SYDVKM. CDR3 amino acids: CASSRAGTPSYEQYF. CDR3 DNA sequence: TGTGCCAGCAGCAGAGCCGGGACACCCTCCTACGAGCAGTACTTC.

The rearrangement uses TRBV20-1 and TRBJ2-1; 7 nucleotides align to TRBD2. This CDR3 contains 10 residues. The J segment lost 10 bases and the V segment lost 6 bases, leaving 3 bases of the junction unmatched. The germline CDR1 and CDR2 sequences are DFQATT and SNEGSKA (reference sequence). The CDR3 coding sequence is TGCAGTGCCCCTAGCGGAGAGCAGTTCTTC. It is translated as CSAPSGEQFF.